The clone carrying this TCR beta chain was seen only a few times. Its specificity is not known. The sequenced template was cDNA made from the entire isolated RNA. Repertoires were generated with immunoSEQ multiplex PCR, while TCRdb's copy carries only in-frame clones and drops some. The sample consists of 200,000 to 300,000 clones, roughly 20% of them appearing once. The record originates from a study of beta chain features in type 1 diabetes. In the study overall: Patients looked much like healthy donors when it came to age, gender and cell yields. Across all samples, over 85 million sorted cells were examined.

By way of CD45RO/CCR7/CD25/CD127/CD95/CD27, the CD4+ regulatory, stem cell-like memory, central memory and naive cells were sorted. Broader study findings: Researchers cautioned that cDNA sequencing could over-represent cells with high TCR expression. Across all four CD4+ subsets, people with type 1 diabetes showed modestly shorter TCRB CDR3s.

There are 13 residues in the CDR3. Trimming took 0 bases from V and 6 from J, leaving 11 bases between them. Germline V gene data show CDR1 as GTSNPN and CDR2 as SVGIG (reference sequence). The chain employs TRBV30 and TRBJ1-1, with a possible D match to TRBD1 (6 bases). The origin of this receptor is a woman between 40 and 55 years old with type 1 diabetes. The material sequenced was naive CD4+ T cells from blood. CDR3: CAWSVESGAEAFF. CDR3 in DNA: TGTGCCTGGAGTGTCGAGTCAGGGGCTGAAGCTTTCTTT.